Listed below are T cell receptor beta chains from one sample, sequenced in a study of T cell responses to AZD1222 COVID-19 vaccine. Only in-frame clones appear in the TCRdb table, and some are missing; sequencing was by immunoSEQ multiplex PCR. The repertoire includes about 170,000 clones, about 85% of them detected once, and around 3% sits in the top ten. Sequenced material: peripheral blood, taken on day 0 of AZD1222 vaccination. These receptors originate from an adult in good health. Both conserved end residues are part of each CDR3. The D gene is left open where the match is weak. Expanded clones get a size class; other rows say once, few or many, or leave the size out.

clone_size | j_call | v_call | d_call | cdr3_nt | cdr3_aa
few | TRBJ2-1 | TRBV27 | . | TGTGCCAGCAGTTCCGAGTACAATGAGCAGTTCTTC | CASSSEYNEQFF
. | TRBJ2-3 | TRBV7-9 | TRBD2 | TGTGCCAGCAGCGGGGGGAGGAGCGGGAGAGATACGCAGTATTTT | CASSGGRSGRDTQYF
. | TRBJ2-7 | TRBV28 | TRBD2 | TGTGCCAGCAGTTTATTACTAGCGGGAGACCTTTCCTACGAGCAGTACTTC | CASSLLLAGDLSYEQYF
few | TRBJ2-3 | TRBV7-2 | . | TGTGCCAGCAGCTTAGCGACTAGTCATCCACTAGATACGCAGTATTTT | CASSLATSHPLDTQYF
. | TRBJ2-1 | TRBV19 | . | TGTGCCAGTAGTATCGCTACCTTTAGGGAGCAGTTCTTC | CASSIATFREQFF
. | TRBJ2-1 | TRBV20-1 | TRBD2 | TGCAGTGCTAGTTTGAGGACGGGAGGTCCCAATGAGCAGTTCTTC | CSASLRTGGPNEQFF
. | TRBJ2-1 | TRBV18 | TRBD2 | TGTGCCAGCTCACCGGGGAGCGGGAGGGCCCTTGATGAGCAGTTCTTC | CASSPGSGRALDEQFF
. | TRBJ1-3 | TRBV3-1/TRBV3-2 | . | TGTGCCAGCAGCCCCCGGGACATCCGGCTCTCTGGAAACACCATATATTTT | CASSPRDIRLSGNTIYF
few | TRBJ1-6 | TRBV19 | TRBD1 | TGTGCCAGTAGTATCGACAGGGGGAATTCACCCCTCCACTTT | CASSIDRGNSPLHF
. | TRBJ1-5 | TRBV7-9 | TRBD1 | TGTGCCAGCAGCCCGACAGGGGTTAGCAATCAGCCCCAGCATTTT | CASSPTGVSNQPQHF
. | TRBJ1-2 | TRBV28 | . | TGTGCCAGCAGTTTACAAGGGGCCCAGGGCACCTTC | CASSLQGAQGTF
once | TRBJ1-5 | TRBV2 | . | TGTGCCAGCAGTGACTATGGTGCTAGCAATCAGCCCCAGCATTTT | CASSDYGASNQPQHF
. | TRBJ1-2 | TRBV6-5 | . | TGTGCCAGCAGTTCACTGTGGTTGAATGGCTACACCTTC | CASSSLWLNGYTF
. | TRBJ2-7 | TRBV19 | . | TGTGCCAGTAGTAGCCCTAGCAGCTACGAGCAGTACTTC | CASSSPSSYEQYF
few | TRBJ1-2 | TRBV6-6 | . | TGTGCCAGCAGTTACTCGACAGGAAACGGCTACACCTTC | CASSYSTGNGYTF
. | TRBJ2-7 | TRBV7-8 | TRBD2 | TGTGCCAGCAGCTTAGTCCGGTTCCGGGAGGAAGGCGAGCAGTACTTC | CASSLVRFREEGEQYF
. | TRBJ2-7 | TRBV27 | TRBD2 | TGTGCCAGTCGTACTAGCGGGCGAACGGACGAGCAGTACTTC | CASRTSGRTDEQYF
. | TRBJ2-7 | TRBV7-2 | . | TGTGCCAGCAGCTTTCGGGCAGTGGGATACGAGCAGTACTTC | CASSFRAVGYEQYF
once | TRBJ1-5 | TRBV21-1 | . | TGTGCCAGCACCGGACGGTACTTTTATAGCAATCAGCCCCAGCATTTT | CASTGRYFYSNQPQHF
. | TRBJ2-2 | TRBV5-1 | . | TGCGCCAGCAGCTTGACGGCCCCGATAACCGGGGAGCTGTTTTTT | CASSLTAPITGELFF
. | TRBJ2-1 | TRBV7-2 | TRBD2 | TGTGCCAGCAGCTTATCGTCTAGCGGATACAATGAGCAGTTCTTC | CASSLSSSGYNEQFF
. | TRBJ2-1 | TRBV20-1 | . | TGCAGTGCTATCCGAGTTGCTGAGCAGTTCTTC | CSAIRVAEQFF
. | TRBJ2-7 | TRBV4-1 | . | TGCGCCAGCAGTTATGGACCCTCCTACGAGCAGTACTTC | CASSYGPSYEQYF
. | TRBJ2-1 | TRBV19 | . | TGTGCCAGTAGTATTTTTCCGGCCTCCTACAATGAGCAGTTCTTC | CASSIFPASYNEQFF
. | TRBJ1-2 | TRBV5-6 | . | TGTGCCAGCAGCTCTACCCCTGGAGGCTACACCTTC | CASSSTPGGYTF
. | TRBJ1-2 | TRBV19 | . | TGTGCCAGTACCAATACAACAGGGAGGCCTAACTATGGCTACACCTTC | CASTNTTGRPNYGYTF
. | TRBJ2-2 | TRBV11-2 | TRBD2 | TGTGCCAGCAGCTTTGGGCTAGCGGGATACACCGGGGAGCTGTTTTTT | CASSFGLAGYTGELFF
. | TRBJ2-1 | TRBV24-1 | TRBD2 | TGTGCCACCAGTCCCACTAGCGGACCCTACAATGAGCAGTTCTTC | CATSPTSGPYNEQFF
. | TRBJ1-5 | TRBV30 | . | TGTGCCTGGAGTAGGGATAGCAATCAGCCCCAGCATTTT | CAWSRDSNQPQHF
. | TRBJ1-4 | TRBV18 | TRBD1 | TGTGCCAGCTCACCCACAACAGGGGTCGGTAATGAAAAACTGTTTTTT | CASSPTTGVGNEKLFF